This entry features one TCR beta chain sequence. The antigen it recognizes is unknown. Base qualities were left out, and no much larger clone turns up one base away. This entry belongs to a study of blood T cell repertoires in COVID-19 (TCRdb year 2020). Looking at the study overall: Collaborator samples came from the United States, Italy and Spain and covered acute and convalescent phases of COVID-19. Samples came from the ongoing ImmuneRACE study (first 160 participants) plus 1,254 subjects from 6 global collaborators. Where HLA class I and class II types were available, the types were taken from metadata supplied by the sample provider, not from assay-based typing. Subjects who had been exposed to COVID-19, were actively infected with it, or had recovered from it provided the deeply sampled blood TCRbeta repertoires that made up the dataset. The sample metadata nearly always contained a de-identified subject ID, COVID-19 status, age in years and sex. The prospective study material was composed of cDNA or gDNA derived from T cells, B-cell-depleted T cells, or PBMCs. The repertoires were released in a freely available public database meant as a resource for research on the immune response to SARS-CoV-2.

What the authors observed across the whole study: The amount of clinical and demographic metadata varied by source and participant and was provided uncurated.

TCRbeta CDR3 regions were amplified from genomic DNA using the immunoSEQ Assay, a bias-controlled multiplex PCR. Regarding the original processing steps: The number of nucleated cells in each sample was estimated by amplification of reference gene primers within the assay. To quantify the absolute abundance of each unique TCRbeta CDR3 rearrangement, sequence reads were collapsed and filtered. Productive Simpson clonality was computed per sample as the square root of Simpson's diversity index over productive rearrangements. The table was pulled from immuneACCESS by TCRdb, which kept in-frame rearrangements only. Such tables lose some clones; where checked, under half of the loss comes from unresolved V genes, and the rest has no known cause. That table gives V, J and clone size, and the DNA gave D and trimming. Counted in this sample were roughly 170,000 clones; less than 85% of them appeared once. Roughly 18% of the sample is held by the ten biggest clonotypes.

Participants in the prospective study were enrolled through a virtual design, were aged roughly 18 to 100 years, and lived in 24 United States geographic areas. Cohort assignment in the prospective study relied on participant-reported clinical history from a screening survey and a study questionnaire. Recovered participants in ImmuneRACE Cohort 3 were defined by two consecutive negative NP/OP PCR tests, clearance by a healthcare professional, or resolution of symptoms. Mobile phlebotomists in the prospective study collected whole blood, serum and a nasopharyngeal or oropharyngeal swab from every participant. Participants in the prospective study had the option to provide additional blood draws and questionnaires over a roughly 2-month period. Before DNA extraction, prospective study blood samples were shipped either frozen or at room temperature. From a lookup of the germline V gene, CDR1 and CDR2 are SGHRS and YFSETQ. Relative to germline, V is 4 bases shorter and J is 7 bases shorter, with 20 bases between their ends. The CDR3 sequence holds 16 residues, the cysteine and phenylalanine included. Only the CDR3 region is kept as DNA, spanning 48 bases read in frame from base 1.

In this chain, TRBV5-1 is recombined with TRBJ1-4, with TRBD1 perhaps the D gene, on 5 matching bases. This receptor was identified in a man aged 55 to 70 who had recovered from COVID-19. The sequenced sample consisted of PBMCs or T cells enriched from blood (not recorded which). The DNA reads as follows: TGCGCCAGCAGCCGCGGGACGTTCCCAGCAGGTGAAAAACTGTTTTTT. It specifies CASSRGTFPAGEKLFF.